This entry is about one T cell receptor (beta chain). Self-reported history from a screening survey and questionnaire set each donor's cohort. The data stem from a study of blood T cell repertoires in COVID-19. Trimming pared 8 bases from V and 4 bases from J, leaving 9 bases between. Germline values: CDR1 SNHLY, CDR2 FYNNEI. The length of the CDR3 is 11 residues. Libraries were prepared by immunoSEQ multiplex PCR; TCRdb keeps only in-frame clonotypes and omits some of them. This sample yields 290,000 or so clones, of which 90% are seen a single time; 3.5% to 4.5% belongs to the top ten. The sequence derives from a woman between 18 and 29 years old with acute COVID-19. The genes are TRBV2 and TRBJ2-7; D is perhaps TRBD2 (5 bases). The sample taken for sequencing was PBMCs or T cells enriched from blood (not recorded which). The DNA for the CDR3 is TGTGCCAGCTTATCGGGGTACGAGCAGTACTTC. Protein: CASLSGYEQYF.